This T cell receptor beta chain was observed in a study of T-cell reconstitution after alpha-beta-depleted transplantation in children. This clonotype was counted a few times. What it recognizes is unknown. Unique molecular identifiers tagged the TCRbeta library. TCRdb reprocessed the PCR reads via MiXCR and lists one record per CDR3 protein. The table records about 980,000 distinct CDR3 sequences, about 26% of them present only once. Findings and limits, study-wide: Several patients had high TCRbeta diversity at day 60; it came from surviving recipient T cells and thymic progenitors. One year after transplant, T-cell counts and diversity came mostly from newly produced T cells. By about two months after transplant, alpha-beta T cells reportedly arose from several hundred graft clones that had expanded.

The germline V and J ends were trimmed by 4 bases and 6 bases, with 19 bases remaining between them. The CDR3 runs 16 residues. CDR1 and CDR2 (germline): MGHRA, YSYEKL. The receptor was derived from a boy in the first two years of life who had a stem cell transplant for SCID, so the T cells may come from the graft donor. V is TRBV4-1 and J is TRBJ2-1; maybe TRBD1 (6 bases). The material sequenced was PBMCs, mostly from graft donor cells, taken 360 days after TCRalphabeta/CD19-depleted stem cell transplant. The CDR3 protein is CASSLIDRSYGNEQFF. The CDR3 DNA sequence: TGCGCCAGCAGCCTAATCGACAGGTCCTATGGCAATGAGCAGTTCTTC.